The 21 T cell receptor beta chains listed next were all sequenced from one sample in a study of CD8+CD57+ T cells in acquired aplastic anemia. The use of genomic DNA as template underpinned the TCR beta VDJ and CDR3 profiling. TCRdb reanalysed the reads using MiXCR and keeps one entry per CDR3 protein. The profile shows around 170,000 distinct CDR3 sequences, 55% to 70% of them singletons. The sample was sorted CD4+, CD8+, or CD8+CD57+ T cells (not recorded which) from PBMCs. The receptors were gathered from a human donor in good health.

CDR3 DNA sequence: TGTGCCAGCAGGGCGTTGAGTGCAACTAATGAAAAACTGTTTTTT. Its translation: CASRALSATNEKLFF. This chain links TRBV12-3 or TRBV12-4 with TRBJ1-4; the D is unclear. The V and J ends lost 6 bases and 0 bases respectively, with 11 bases between them. CDR3 size: 15 residues.

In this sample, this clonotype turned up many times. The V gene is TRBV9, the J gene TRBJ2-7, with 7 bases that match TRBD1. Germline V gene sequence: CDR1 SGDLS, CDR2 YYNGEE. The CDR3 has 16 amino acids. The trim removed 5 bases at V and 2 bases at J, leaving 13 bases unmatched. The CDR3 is CASRNDRDSRPYEQYF. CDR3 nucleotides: TGTGCCAGCAGGAACGACCGGGACAGCCGACCCTACGAGCAGTACTTC. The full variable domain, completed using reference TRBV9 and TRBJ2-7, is DSGVTQTPKHLITATGQRVTLRCSPRSGDLSVYWYQQSLDQGLQFLIQYYNGEERAKGNILERFSAQQFPDLHSELNLSSLELGDSALYFCASRNDRDSRPYEQYFGPGTRLTVT.

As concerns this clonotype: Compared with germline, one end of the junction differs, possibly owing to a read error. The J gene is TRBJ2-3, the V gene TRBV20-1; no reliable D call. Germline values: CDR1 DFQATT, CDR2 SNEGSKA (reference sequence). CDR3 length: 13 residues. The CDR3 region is CSAILGSTDTQYF. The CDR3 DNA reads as TGCAGTGCTATCCTGGGTAGCACAGACACGCAGTATTTT.

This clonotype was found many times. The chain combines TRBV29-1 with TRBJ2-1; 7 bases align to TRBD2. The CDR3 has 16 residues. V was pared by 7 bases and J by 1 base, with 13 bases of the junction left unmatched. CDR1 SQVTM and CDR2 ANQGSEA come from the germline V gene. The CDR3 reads CSALALAVSSYNEQFF. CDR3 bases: TGCAGCGCCCTGGCGCTAGCGGTATCTTCCTACAATGAGCAGTTCTTC.

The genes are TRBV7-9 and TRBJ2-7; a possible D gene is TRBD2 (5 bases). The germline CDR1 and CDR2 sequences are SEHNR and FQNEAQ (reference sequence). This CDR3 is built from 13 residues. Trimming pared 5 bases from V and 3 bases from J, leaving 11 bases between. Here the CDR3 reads CASSRENFYEQYF. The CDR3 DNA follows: TGTGCCAGCAGCAGGGAGAATTTCTACGAGCAGTACTTC.

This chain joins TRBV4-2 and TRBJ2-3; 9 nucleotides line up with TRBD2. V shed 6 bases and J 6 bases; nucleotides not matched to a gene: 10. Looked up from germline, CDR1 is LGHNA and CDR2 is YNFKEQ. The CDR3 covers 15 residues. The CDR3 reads CASRSRAGGGDTQYF. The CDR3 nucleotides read TGTGCCAGCAGATCGAGAGCGGGAGGCGGGGATACGCAGTATTTT.

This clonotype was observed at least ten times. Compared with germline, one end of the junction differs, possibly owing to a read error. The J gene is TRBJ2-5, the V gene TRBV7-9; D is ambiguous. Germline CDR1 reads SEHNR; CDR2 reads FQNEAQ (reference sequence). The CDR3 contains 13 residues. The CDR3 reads CASSPRAQKTQYF. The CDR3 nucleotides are TGTGCCAGCAGCCCGAGAGCCCAAAAGACCCAGTACTTC.

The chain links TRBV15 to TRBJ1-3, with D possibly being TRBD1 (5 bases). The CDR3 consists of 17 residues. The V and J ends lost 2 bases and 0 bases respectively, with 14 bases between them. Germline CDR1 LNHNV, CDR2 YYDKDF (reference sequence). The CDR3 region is CATSRTRGLSSGNTIYF. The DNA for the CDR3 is TGTGCCACCAGCAGAACACGGGGCCTAAGCTCTGGAAACACCATATATTTT.

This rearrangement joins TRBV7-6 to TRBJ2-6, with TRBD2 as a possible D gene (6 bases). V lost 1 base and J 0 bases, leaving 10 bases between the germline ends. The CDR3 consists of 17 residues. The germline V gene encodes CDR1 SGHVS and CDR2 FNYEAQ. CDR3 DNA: TGTGCCAGCAGCTTAGGGCATAGCGGCTCTGGGGCCAACGTCCTGACTTTC. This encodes CASSLGHSGSGANVLTF.

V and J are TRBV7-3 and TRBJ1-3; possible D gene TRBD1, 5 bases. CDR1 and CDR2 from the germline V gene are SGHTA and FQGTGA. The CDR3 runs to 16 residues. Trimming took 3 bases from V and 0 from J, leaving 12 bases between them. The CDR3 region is CASSFGDSRSGNTIYF. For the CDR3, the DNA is TGTGCCAGCAGCTTCGGAGACAGTCGCTCTGGAAACACCATATATTTT.

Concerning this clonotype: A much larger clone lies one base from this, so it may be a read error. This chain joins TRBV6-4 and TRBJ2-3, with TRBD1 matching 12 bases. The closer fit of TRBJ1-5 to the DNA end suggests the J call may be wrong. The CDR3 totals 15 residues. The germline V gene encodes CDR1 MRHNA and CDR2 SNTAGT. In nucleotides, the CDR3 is TGTGCCAGCAGTACCGGGACAGGGGGCGCAGATACGCAGCATTTT. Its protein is CASSTGTGGADTQHF.

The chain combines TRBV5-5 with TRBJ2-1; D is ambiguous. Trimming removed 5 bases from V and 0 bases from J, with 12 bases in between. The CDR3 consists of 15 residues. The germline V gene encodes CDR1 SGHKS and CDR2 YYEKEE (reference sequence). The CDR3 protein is CASSPFRSSYNEQFF. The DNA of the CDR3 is TGTGCCAGCAGTCCCTTCCGGAGCTCCTACAATGAGCAGTTCTTC.

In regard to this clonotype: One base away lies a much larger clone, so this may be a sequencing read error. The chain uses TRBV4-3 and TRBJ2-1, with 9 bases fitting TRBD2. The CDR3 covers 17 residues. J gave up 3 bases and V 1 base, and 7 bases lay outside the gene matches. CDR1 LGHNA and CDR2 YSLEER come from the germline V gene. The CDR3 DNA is TGCGCCAGCAGCCAAGGTCCTCTAGCGGGGATCTACAATGAGCAGTTCTTC. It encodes CASSQGPLAGIYNEQFF.

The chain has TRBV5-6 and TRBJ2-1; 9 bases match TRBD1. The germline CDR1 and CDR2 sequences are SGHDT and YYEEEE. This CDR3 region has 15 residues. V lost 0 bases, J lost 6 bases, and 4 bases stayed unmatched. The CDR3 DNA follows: TGTGCCAGCAGCTTGGGGGGGGACAGGGTCAATGAGCAGTTCTTC. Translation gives CASSLGGDRVNEQFF.

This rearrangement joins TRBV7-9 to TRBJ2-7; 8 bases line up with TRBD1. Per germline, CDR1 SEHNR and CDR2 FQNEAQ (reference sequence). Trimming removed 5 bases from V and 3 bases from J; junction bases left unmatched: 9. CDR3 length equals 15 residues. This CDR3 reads CASSPQGGQGYEQYF. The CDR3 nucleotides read TGTGCCAGCAGCCCGCAAGGCGGACAGGGCTACGAGCAGTACTTC.

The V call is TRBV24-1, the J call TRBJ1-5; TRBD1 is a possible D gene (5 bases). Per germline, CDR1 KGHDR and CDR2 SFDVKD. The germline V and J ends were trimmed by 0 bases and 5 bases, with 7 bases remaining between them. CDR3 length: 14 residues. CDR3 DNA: TGTGCCACCAGTGATTTGGGGGGGGATCAGCCCCAGCATTTT. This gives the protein CATSDLGGDQPQHF.

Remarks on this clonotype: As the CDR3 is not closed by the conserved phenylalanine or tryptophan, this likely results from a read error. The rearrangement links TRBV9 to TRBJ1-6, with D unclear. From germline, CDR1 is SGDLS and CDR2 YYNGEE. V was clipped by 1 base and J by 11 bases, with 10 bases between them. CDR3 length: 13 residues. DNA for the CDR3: TGTGCCAGCAGCGTATCTGAGGGTACACCCCTCCACCTT. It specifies CASSVSEGTPLHL.

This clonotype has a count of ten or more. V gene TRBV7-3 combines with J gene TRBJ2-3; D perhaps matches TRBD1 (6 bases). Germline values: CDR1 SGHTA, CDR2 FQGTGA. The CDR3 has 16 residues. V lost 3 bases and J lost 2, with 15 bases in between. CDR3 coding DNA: TGTGCCAGCAGCTTGAACCAAGGACAGCCCACAGATACGCAGTATTTT. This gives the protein CASSLNQGQPTDTQYF.

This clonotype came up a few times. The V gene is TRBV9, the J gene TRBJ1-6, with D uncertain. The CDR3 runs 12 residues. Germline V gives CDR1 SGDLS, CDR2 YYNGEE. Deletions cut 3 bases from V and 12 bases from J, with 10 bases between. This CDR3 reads CASSAFDLPLHF. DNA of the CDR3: TGTGCCAGCAGCGCCTTCGACCTACCCCTCCACTTT.

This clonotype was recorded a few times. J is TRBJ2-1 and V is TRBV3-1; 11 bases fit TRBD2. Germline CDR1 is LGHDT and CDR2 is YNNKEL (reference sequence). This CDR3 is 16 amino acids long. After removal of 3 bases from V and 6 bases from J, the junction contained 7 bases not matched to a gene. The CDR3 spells CASSHTGTSGLNEQFF. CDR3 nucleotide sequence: TGTGCCAGCAGCCACACCGGGACTAGCGGTCTCAATGAGCAGTTCTTC.

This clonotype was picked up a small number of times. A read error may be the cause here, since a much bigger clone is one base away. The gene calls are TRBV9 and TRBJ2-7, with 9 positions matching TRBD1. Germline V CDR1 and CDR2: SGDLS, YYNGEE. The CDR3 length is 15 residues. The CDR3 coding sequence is TGTGCCAGCAGCGTTGGGACAGGGAGATCCTGCGAGCAGTACTTC. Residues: CASSVGTGRSCEQYF. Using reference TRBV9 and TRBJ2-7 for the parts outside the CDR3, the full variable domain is DSGVTQTPKHLITATGQRVTLRCSPRSGDLSVYWYQQSLDQGLQFLIQYYNGEERAKGNILERFSAQQFPDLHSELNLSSLELGDSALYFCASSVGTGRSCEQYFGPGTRLTVT.